This TCR beta chain was identified in a study of PD-1 blockade in classical Hodgkin lymphoma. Overall study results and limits: The drivers behind the repertoire differences, possibly disease activity or prior therapy, remain undefined. Diversity similar to that of newly diagnosed patients was seen at baseline in complete responders. TCR diversity at baseline was reported to be reduced in newly diagnosed patients relative to healthy donors. Significant TCR diversity gains by C4D1 occurred in CD4+ but not CD8+ cells.

Trimming shortened V by 4 bases and J by 7 bases, and 15 bases separated the two germline ends. The CDR3 runs 15 residues. Per the germline V gene, CDR1 is SGHRS and CDR2 is YFSETQ. This clone was recorded only once. Its specificity is unknown. Time point indicated: cycle 4 day 1 (C4D1), after less than 7 weeks of nivolumab. Every single patient, without exception, relapsed after autologous stem cell transplantation, and brentuximab vedotin exposure varied. The assay was immunoSEQ multiplex PCR, and TCRdb's table has in-frame clones only and misses some. The sample lists tens of thousands of clones; roughly nine tenths were seen once.

Sequencing was performed on peripheral blood mononuclear cells (PBMCs), taken before the fourth cycle of nivolumab. The receptor was isolated from a human donor with classical Hodgkin lymphoma. This chain links TRBV5-1 with TRBJ1-6, with D possibly being TRBD1 (6 bases). CDR3 nucleotides: TGCGCCAGCAGCCTGCAGGGGACGGAGAATTCACCCCTCCACTTT. Protein sequence: CASSLQGTENSPLHF. The variable domain in full, with the rest retrieved from reference TRBV5-1 and TRBJ1-6, is KAGVTQTPRYLIKTRGQQVTLSCSPISGHRSVSWYQQTPGQGLQFLFEYFSETQRNKGNFPGRFSGRQFSNSRSEMNVSTLELGDSALYLCASSLQGTENSPLHFGNGTRLTVT.